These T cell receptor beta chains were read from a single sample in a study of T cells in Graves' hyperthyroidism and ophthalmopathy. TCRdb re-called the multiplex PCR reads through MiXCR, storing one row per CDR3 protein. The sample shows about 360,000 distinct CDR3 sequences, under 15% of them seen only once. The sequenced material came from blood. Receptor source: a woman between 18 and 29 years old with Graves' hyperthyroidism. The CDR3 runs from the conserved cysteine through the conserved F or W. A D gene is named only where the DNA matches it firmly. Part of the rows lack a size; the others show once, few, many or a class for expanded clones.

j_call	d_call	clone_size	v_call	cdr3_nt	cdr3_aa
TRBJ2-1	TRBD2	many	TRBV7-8	TGTGCCAGCAGCTCATCACTAGCGGGAGGGTCTAATGAGCAGTTCTTC	CASSSSLAGGSNEQFF
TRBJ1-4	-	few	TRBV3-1	TGTGCCAGCAGCCAAGGGACCCCCCTCGTGGGTGTGATGTTTTTT	CASSQGTPLVGVMFF
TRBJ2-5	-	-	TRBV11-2	TGTGCCAGCAGCCGAGAATTTCAAGAGACCCAGTACTTC	CASSREFQETQYF
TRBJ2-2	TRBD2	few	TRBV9	TGTGCCAGCAGCGTAGCTGGCGGGGGGAACACCGGGGAGCTGTTTTTT	CASSVAGGGNTGELFF
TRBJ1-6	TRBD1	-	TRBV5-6	TGTGCCAGCAGCTGGGGGGACAGGGTAAATTCACCCCTCCACTTT	CASSWGDRVNSPLHF
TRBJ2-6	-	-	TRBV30	TGTGCCTCCCGTAGGGCATCTGGGGCCAACGTCCTGACTTTC	CASRRASGANVLTF
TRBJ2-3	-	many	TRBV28	TGTGCCAGCATCTCAAACTCCGGGACCGTTCGGGAGGATACGCAGTATTTT	CASISNSGTVREDTQYF
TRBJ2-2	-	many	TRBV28	TGTGCCAGCAGTTTACCCCGGACATTCAGGAGGCTGTTTTTT	CASSLPRTFRRLFF
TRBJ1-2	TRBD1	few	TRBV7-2	TGTGCCAGCAGCTTAGAGTTTTTGGGACAGGGGAATGGCTACACCTTC	CASSLEFLGQGNGYTF
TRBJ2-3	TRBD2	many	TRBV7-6	TGTGCCAGCAGCGGGCCCGGGACTAGCGGGAGGCTGAGCACAGATACGCAGTATTTT	CASSGPGTSGRLSTDTQYF
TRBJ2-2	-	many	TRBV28	TGTGCCAGCACCCTGGGAAGGCGCATCGGGGAGCTGTTTTTT	CASTLGRRIGELFF